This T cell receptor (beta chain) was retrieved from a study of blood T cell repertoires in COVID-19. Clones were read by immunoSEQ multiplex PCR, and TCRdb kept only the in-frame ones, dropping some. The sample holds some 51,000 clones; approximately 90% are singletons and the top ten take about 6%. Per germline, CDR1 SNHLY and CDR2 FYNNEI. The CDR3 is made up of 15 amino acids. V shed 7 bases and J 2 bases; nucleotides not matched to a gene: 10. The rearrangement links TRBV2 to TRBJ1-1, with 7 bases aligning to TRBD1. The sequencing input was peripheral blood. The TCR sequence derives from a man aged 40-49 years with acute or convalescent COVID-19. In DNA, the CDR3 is TGTGCCAGCACTGGTTCGGGACAGATAAACACTGAAGCTTTCTTT. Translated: CASTGSGQINTEAFF. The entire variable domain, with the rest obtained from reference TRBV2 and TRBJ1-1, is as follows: EPEVTQTPSHQVTQMGQEVILRCVPISNHLYFYWYRQILGQKVEFLVSFYNNEISEKSEIFDDQFSVERPDGSNFTLKIRSTKLEDSAMYFCASTGSGQINTEAFFGQGTRLTVV.